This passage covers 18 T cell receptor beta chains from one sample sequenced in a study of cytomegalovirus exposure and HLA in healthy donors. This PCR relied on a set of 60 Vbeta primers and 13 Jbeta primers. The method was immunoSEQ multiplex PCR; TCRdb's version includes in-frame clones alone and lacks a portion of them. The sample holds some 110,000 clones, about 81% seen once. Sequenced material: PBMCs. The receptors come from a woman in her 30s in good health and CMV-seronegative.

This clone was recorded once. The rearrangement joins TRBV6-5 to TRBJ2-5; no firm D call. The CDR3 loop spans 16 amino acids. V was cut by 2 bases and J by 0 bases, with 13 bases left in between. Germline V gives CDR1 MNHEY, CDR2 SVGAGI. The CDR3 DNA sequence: TGTGCCAGCAGTTACACCACCGTTCAGTACCAAGAGACCCAGTACTTC. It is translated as CASSYTTVQYQETQYF.

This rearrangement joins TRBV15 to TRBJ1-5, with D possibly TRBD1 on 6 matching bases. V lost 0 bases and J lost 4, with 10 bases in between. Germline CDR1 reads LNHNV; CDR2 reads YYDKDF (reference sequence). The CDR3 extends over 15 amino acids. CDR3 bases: TGTGCCACCAGCAGAGATTGGACAGAGAATCAGCCCCAGCATTTT. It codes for CATSRDWTENQPQHF. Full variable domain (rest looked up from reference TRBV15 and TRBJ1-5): DAMVIQNPRYQVTQFGKPVTLSCSQTLNHNVMYWYQQKSSQAPKLLFHYYDKDFNNEADTPDNFQSRRPNTSFCFLDIRSPGLGDTAMYLCATSRDWTENQPQHFGDGTRLSIL.

The CDR3 sequence: CASSQEGYSPLHF. CDR3 sequence (DNA): TGTGCCAGCAGCCAAGAGGGCTATTCACCCCTCCACTTT. The chain couples TRBV14 to TRBJ1-6; D not resolved. Germline-derived CDR1 and CDR2 are SGHDN and FVKESK. The CDR3 loop spans 13 amino acids. V dropped 0 bases and J dropped 8 bases, with 5 bases sitting between them.

The CDR3 coding sequence is TGCGCCAGCAGCCAAGTTTTGTCTGGGGCCGACGCCATCTACGAGCAGTACTTC. It translates to CASSQVLSGADAIYEQYF. The rearrangement links TRBV4-1 to TRBJ2-7, with a tentative D call TRBD1 (5 bases). The V gene's germline CDR1 is MGHRA and CDR2 YSYEKL. The germline V and J ends were trimmed by 1 base and 3 bases, with 22 bases remaining between them. This CDR3 has 18 residues.

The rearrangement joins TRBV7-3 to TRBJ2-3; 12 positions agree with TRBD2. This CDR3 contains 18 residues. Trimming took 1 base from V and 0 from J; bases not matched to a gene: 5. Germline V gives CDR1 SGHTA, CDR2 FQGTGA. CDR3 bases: TGTGCCAGCAGCTTAAGTCTAGCGGGGGGGCGCAGCACAGATACGCAGTATTTT. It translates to CASSLSLAGGRSTDTQYF.

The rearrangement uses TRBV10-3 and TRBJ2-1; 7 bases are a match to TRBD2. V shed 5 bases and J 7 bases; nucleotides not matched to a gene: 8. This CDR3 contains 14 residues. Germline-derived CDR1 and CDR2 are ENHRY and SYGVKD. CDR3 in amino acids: CAISWDYGSNEQFF. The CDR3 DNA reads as TGTGCCATCAGTTGGGACTATGGGTCTAATGAGCAGTTCTTC.

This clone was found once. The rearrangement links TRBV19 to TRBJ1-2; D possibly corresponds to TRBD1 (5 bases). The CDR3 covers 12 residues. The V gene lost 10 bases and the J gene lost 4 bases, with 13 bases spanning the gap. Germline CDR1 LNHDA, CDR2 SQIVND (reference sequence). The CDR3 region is CATSPQGYGYTF. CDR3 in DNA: TGTGCCACCTCGCCCCAGGGCTATGGCTACACCTTC.

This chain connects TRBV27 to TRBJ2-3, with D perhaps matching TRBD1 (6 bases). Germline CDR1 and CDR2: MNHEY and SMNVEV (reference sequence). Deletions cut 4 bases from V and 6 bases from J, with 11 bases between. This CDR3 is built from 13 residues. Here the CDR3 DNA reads TGTGCCAGCAGTTGGGTGGGGGCGGATACGCAGTATTTT. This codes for CASSWVGADTQYF.

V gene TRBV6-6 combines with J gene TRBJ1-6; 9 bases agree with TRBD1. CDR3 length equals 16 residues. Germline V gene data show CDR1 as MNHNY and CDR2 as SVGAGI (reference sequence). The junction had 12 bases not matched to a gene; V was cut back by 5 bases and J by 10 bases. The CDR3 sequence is CASSTPDRGGGSPLHF. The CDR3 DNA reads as TGTGCCAGCAGTACCCCGGACAGGGGAGGCGGGTCACCCCTCCACTTT.

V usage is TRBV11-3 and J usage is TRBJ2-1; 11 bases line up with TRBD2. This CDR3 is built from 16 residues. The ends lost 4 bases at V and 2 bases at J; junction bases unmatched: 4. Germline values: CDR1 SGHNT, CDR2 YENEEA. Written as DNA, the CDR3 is TGTGCCAGCAGCTGGGGGACTAGCGGTGCCTACAATGAGCAGTTCTTC. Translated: CASSWGTSGAYNEQFF.

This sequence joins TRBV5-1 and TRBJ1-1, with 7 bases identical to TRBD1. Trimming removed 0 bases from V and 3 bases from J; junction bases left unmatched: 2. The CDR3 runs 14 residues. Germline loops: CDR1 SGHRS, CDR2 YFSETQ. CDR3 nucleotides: TGCGCCAGCAGCTTGGGACAGGGATACACTGAAGCTTTCTTT. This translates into CASSLGQGYTEAFF.

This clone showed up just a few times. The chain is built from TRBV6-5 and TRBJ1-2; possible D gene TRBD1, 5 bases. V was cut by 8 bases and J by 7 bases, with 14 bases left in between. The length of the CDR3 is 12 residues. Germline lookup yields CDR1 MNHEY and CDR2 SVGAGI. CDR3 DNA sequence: TGTGCCAGCGGCCGGGGGAGAGGTGGCTACACCTTC. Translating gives CASGRGRGGYTF.

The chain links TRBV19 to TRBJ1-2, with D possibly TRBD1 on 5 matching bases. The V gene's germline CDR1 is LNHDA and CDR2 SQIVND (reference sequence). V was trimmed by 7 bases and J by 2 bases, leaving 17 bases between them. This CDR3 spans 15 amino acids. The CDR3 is CASTIGRGLNYGYTF. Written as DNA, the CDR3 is TGTGCCAGTACTATTGGTCGGGGGTTAAACTATGGCTACACCTTC.

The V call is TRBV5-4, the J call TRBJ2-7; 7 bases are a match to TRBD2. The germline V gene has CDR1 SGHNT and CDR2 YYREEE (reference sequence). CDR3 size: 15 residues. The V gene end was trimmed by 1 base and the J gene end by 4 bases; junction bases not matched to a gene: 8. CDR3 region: CASSLLNRTRYEQYF. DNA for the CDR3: TGTGCCAGCAGCTTGCTCAATAGGACTAGGTACGAGCAGTACTTC.

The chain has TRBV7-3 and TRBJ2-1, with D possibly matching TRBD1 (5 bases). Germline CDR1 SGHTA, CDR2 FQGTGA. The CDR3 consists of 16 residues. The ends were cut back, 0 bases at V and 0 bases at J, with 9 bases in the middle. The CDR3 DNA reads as TGTGCCAGCAGCTTAACGACAGCTTTCTCCTACAATGAGCAGTTCTTC. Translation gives CASSLTTAFSYNEQFF.

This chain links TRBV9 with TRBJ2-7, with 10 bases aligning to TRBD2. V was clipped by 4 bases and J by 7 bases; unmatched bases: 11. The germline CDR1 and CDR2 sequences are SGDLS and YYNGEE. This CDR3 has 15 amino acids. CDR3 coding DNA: TGTGCCAGCAGCTTGTCTGGGGCTAGCGGGGGAGAGCAGTACTTC. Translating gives CASSLSGASGGEQYF.

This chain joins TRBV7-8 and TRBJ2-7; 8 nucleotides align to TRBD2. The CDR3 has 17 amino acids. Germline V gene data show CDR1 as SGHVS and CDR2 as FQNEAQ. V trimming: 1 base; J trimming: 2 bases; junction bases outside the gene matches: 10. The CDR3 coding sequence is TGTGCCAGCAGCTTAGTCCCTCGCGGGGGGACCACCTACGAGCAGTACTTC. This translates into CASSLVPRGGTTYEQYF.

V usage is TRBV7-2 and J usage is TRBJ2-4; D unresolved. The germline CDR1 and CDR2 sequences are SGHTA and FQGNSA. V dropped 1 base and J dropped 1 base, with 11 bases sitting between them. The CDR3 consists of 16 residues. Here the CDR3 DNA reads TGTGCCAGCAGCTTAGGGTTAGACGGGGCCAAAAACATTCAGTACTTC. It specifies CASSLGLDGAKNIQYF.